The following is a T cell receptor (beta chain) sequence with its context. Its antigen is unidentified. The data derive from a study of siplizumab effects on memory and regulatory T cells. Findings and limits, study-wide: Researchers did not confirm the suppressive function of proliferating Tregs from siplizumab cultures.

Repertoires were generated with immunoSEQ multiplex PCR, while TCRdb's copy carries only in-frame clones and drops some. The sample has more than 70,000 clones, approximately 95% seen once; the top ten hold less than 20%. Germline V lookup: CDR1 MNHEY, CDR2 SMNVEV (reference sequence). CDR3 size: 15 residues. With V trimmed by 3 bases and J by 5 bases, 6 bases remained unmatched. Specimen: CD8+ T cells sorted from blood. The rearrangement uses TRBV27 and TRBJ2-3, with TRBD1 identical over 9 bases. The sequence was collected from a human donor in good health. The CDR3 DNA follows: TGTGCCAGCAGTTTTCGGACAGGGGATGGAGATACGCAGTATTTT. Translating it yields CASSFRTGDGDTQYF.